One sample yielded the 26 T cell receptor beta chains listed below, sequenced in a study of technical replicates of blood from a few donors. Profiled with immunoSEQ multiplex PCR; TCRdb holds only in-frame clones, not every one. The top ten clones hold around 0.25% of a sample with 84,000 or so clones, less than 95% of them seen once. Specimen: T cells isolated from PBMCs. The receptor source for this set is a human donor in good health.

CDR3 nucleotide sequence: TGTGCCAGCAGCTTAGATCCGGGAAGCTCTGGAAACACCATATATTTT. This translates into CASSLDPGSSGNTIYF. The V gene is TRBV7-9, the J gene TRBJ1-3; D is unresolved. V lost 1 base and J 0 bases, leaving 10 bases between the germline ends. Per the germline V gene, CDR1 is SEHNR and CDR2 is FQNEAQ (reference sequence). There are 16 residues in the CDR3.

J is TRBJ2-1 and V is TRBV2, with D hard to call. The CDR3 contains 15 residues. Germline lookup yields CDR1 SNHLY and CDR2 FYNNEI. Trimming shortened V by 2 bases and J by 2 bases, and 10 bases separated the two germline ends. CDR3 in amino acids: CASSELGEAYNEQFF. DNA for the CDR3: TGTGCCAGCAGTGAACTCGGAGAGGCCTACAATGAGCAGTTCTTC.

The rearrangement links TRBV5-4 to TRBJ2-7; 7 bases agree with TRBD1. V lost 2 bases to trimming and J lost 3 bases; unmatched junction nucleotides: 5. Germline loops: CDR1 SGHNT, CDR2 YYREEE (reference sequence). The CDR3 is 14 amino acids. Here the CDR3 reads CASSLRGQVYEQYF. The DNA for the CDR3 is TGTGCCAGCAGCTTAAGGGGGCAGGTCTACGAGCAGTACTTC.

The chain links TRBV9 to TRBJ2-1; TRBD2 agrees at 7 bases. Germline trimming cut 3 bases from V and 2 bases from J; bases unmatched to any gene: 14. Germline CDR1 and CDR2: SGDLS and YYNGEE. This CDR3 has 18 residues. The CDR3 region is CASSDRISAGTTYNEQFF. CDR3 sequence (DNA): TGTGCCAGCAGCGACCGTATCTCAGCGGGAACTACCTACAATGAGCAGTTCTTC.

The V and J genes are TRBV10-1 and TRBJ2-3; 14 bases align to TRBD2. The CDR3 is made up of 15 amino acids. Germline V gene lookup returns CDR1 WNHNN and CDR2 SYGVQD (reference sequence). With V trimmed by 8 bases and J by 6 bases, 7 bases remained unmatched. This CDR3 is CASSGLAGVGDTQYF. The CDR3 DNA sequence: TGCGCCAGCTCGGGACTAGCGGGAGTCGGGGATACGCAGTATTTT.

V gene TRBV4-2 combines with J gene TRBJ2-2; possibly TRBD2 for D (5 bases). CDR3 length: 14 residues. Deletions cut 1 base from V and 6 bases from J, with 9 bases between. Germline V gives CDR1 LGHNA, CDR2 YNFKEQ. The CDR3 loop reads CASSQGTRAGELFF. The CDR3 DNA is TGTGCCAGCAGCCAAGGGACGAGGGCCGGGGAGCTGTTTTTT.

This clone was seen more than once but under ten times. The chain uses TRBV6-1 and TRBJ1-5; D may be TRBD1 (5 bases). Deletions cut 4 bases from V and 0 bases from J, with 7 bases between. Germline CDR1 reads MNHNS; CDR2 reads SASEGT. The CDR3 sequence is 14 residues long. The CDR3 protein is CASSAGYSNQPQHF. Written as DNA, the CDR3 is TGTGCCAGCAGTGCAGGGTATAGCAATCAGCCCCAGCATTTT.

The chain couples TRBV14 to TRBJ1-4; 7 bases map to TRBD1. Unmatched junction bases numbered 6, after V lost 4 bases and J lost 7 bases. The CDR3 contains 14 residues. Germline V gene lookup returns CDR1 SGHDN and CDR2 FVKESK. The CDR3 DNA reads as TGTGCCAGCAGCCCTAGGGGGCGTTTTGAAAAACTGTTTTTT. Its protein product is CASSPRGRFEKLFF.

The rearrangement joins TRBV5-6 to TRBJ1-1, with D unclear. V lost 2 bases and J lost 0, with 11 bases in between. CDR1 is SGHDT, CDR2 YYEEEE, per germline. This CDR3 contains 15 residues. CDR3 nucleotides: TGTGCCAGCAGCTTCCTGACCGGGGTGAACACTGAAGCTTTCTTT. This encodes CASSFLTGVNTEAFF.

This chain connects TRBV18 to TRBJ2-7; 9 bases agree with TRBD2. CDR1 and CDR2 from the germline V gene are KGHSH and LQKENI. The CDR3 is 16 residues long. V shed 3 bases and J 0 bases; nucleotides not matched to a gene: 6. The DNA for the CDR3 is TGTGCCAGCTCACCTAGATCTAGCGGGGTCTCCTACGAGCAGTACTTC. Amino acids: CASSPRSSGVSYEQYF.

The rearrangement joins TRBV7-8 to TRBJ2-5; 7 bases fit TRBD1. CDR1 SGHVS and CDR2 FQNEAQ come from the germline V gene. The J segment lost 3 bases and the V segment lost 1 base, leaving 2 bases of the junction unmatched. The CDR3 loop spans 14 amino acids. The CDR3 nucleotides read TGTGCCAGCAGCTTAGGTGACAGGGAAGAGACCCAGTACTTC. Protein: CASSLGDREETQYF.

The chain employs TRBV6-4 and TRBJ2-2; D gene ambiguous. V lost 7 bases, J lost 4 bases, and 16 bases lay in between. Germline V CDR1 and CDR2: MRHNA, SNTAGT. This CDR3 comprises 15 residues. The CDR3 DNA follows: TGTGCCAGCACCCAAACAGAGTCAGCCACCGGGGAGCTGTTTTTT. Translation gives CASTQTESATGELFF.

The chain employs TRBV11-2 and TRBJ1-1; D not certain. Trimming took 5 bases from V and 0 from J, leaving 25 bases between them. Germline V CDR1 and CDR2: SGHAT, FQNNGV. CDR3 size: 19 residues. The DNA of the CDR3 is TGTGCCAGCAGCCGACATCAGGTAGCGTCGGGCAAGATGAACACTGAAGCTTTCTTT. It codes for CASSRHQVASGKMNTEAFF.

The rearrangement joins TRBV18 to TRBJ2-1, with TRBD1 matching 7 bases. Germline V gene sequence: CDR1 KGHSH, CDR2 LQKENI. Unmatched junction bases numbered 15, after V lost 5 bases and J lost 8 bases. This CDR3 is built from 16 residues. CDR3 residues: CASSARQGYSIHEQFF. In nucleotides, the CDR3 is TGTGCCAGCTCAGCGCGACAGGGCTACTCGATACATGAGCAGTTCTTC.

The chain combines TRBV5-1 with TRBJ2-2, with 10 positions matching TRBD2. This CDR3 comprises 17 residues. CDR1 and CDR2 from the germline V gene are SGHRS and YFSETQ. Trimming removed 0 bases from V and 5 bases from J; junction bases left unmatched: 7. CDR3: CASSLELAGFSTGELFF. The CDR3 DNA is TGCGCCAGCAGCTTGGAACTAGCGGGATTCAGTACCGGGGAGCTGTTTTTT.

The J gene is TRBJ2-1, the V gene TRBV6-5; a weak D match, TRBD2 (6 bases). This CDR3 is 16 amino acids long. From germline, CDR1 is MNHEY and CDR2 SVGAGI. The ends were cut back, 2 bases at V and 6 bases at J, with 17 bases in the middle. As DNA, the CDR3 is TGTGCCAGCAGTTACACGGGACTTGGACTATCCAATGAGCAGTTCTTC. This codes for CASSYTGLGLSNEQFF.

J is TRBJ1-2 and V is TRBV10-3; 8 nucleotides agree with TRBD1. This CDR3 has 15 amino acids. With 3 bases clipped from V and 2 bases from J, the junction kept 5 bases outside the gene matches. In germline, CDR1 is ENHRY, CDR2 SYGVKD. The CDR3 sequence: CAISDSDRGNYGYTF. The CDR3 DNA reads TGTGCCATCAGTGACTCTGACAGGGGAAACTATGGCTACACCTTC.

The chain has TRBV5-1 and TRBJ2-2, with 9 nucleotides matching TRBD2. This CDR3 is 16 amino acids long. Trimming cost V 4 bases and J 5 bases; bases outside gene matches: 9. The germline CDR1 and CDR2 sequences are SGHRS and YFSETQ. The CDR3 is CASSTGLAVLTGELFF. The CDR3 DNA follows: TGCGCCAGCAGCACGGGACTAGCCGTACTAACCGGGGAGCTGTTTTTT.

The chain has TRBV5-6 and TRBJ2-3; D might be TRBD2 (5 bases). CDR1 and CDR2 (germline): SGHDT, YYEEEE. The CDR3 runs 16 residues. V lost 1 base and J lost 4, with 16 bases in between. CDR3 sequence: CASSLNGKISSDTQYF. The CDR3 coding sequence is TGTGCCAGCAGCTTGAACGGGAAAATAAGTTCAGATACGCAGTATTTT.

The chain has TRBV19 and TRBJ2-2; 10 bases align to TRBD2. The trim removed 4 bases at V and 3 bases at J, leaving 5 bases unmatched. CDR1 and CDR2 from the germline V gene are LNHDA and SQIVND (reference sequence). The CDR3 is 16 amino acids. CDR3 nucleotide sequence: TGTGCCAGTAGTACAACAGCGGGAGGGTACACCGGGGAGCTGTTTTTT. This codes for CASSTTAGGYTGELFF.

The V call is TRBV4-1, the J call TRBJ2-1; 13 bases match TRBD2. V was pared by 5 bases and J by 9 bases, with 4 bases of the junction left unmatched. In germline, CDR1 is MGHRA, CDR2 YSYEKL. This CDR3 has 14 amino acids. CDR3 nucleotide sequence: TGCGCCAGCAGCTCGGGACTAGCGGGGAGTGAGCAGTTCTTC. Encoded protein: CASSSGLAGSEQFF.

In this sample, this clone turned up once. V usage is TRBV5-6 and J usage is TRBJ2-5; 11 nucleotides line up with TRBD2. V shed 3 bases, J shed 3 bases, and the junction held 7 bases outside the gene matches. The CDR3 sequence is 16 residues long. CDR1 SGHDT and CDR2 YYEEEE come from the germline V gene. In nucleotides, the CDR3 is TGTGCCAGCAGCTACCGACTAGCGGGGTATGAAGAGACCCAGTACTTC. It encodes CASSYRLAGYEETQYF.

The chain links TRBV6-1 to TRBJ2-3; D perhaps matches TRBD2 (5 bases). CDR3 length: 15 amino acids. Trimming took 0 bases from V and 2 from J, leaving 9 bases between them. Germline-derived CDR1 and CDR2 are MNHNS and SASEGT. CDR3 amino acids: CASSEASGFTDTQYF. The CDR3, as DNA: TGTGCCAGCAGTGAAGCGAGCGGCTTCACAGATACGCAGTATTTT.

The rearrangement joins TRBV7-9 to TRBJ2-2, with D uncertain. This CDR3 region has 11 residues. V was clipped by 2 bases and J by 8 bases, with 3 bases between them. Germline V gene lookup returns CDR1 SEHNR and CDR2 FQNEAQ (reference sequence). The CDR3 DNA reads TGTGCCAGCAGCTTACAGGGGGAGCTGTTTTTT. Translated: CASSLQGELFF.

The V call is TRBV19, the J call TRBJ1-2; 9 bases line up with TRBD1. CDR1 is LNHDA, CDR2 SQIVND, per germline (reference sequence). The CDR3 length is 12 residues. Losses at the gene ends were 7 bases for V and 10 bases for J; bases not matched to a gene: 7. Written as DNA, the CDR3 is TGTGCCAGTAATACAGGGGGCTCGGACTACACCTTC. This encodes CASNTGGSDYTF.

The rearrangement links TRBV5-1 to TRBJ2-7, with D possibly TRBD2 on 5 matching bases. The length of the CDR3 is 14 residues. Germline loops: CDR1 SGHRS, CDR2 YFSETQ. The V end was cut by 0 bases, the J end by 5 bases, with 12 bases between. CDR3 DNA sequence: TGCGCCAGCAGCTTGGGGGAGTCGCGGAACGAGCAGTACTTC. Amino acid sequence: CASSLGESRNEQYF.